Below are 14 T cell receptor beta chains sequenced from a single sample in a study of blood T cell repertoires in COVID-19. The data were produced by immunoSEQ multiplex PCR, yet TCRdb's version contains in-frame clones alone and is incomplete. This sample has about 230,000 clones, with roughly nine tenths found just once. Input material: peripheral blood. These receptors all come from a woman aged 18 to 35 who had recovered from COVID-19.

This chain joins TRBV18 and TRBJ1-1; TRBD1 aligns across 10 bases. V dropped 4 bases and J dropped 5; count of bases not matched to a gene: 4. The germline V gene encodes CDR1 KGHSH and CDR2 LQKENI. This CDR3 has 14 residues. The chain's CDR3 is CASSLGQGGTEAFF. The CDR3 DNA follows: TGTGCCAGCTCACTCGGACAGGGGGGGACTGAAGCTTTCTTT.

The chain has TRBV9 and TRBJ2-3, with D perhaps TRBD2 (6 bases). Germline CDR1 SGDLS, CDR2 YYNGEE. Trimming left V 2 bases short and J 3 bases short, with 13 bases between. This CDR3 spans 15 amino acids. CDR3: CASSVSTSPTDTQYF. CDR3 DNA: TGTGCCAGCAGCGTCTCGACTAGTCCAACAGATACGCAGTATTTT.

The chain employs TRBV30 and TRBJ1-1, with D uncertain. Per germline, CDR1 GTSNPN and CDR2 SVGIG (reference sequence). The V end was cut by 2 bases, the J end by 0 bases, with 10 bases between. The CDR3 runs 14 residues. The CDR3 reads CAWSRGPMNTEAFF. CDR3 sequence (DNA): TGTGCCTGGAGTCGCGGGCCGATGAACACTGAAGCTTTCTTT.

The rearrangement joins TRBV7-9 to TRBJ1-2; no clear D gene. The V and J ends lost 1 base and 4 bases respectively, with 10 bases between them. Per the germline V gene, CDR1 is SEHNR and CDR2 is FQNEAQ (reference sequence). The CDR3 is 14 residues long. CDR3 in amino acids: CASSLDRLPYGYTF. The CDR3 bases are TGTGCCAGCAGCTTAGACAGACTACCCTATGGCTACACCTTC.

The rearrangement uses TRBV5-1 and TRBJ2-1; 14 bases match TRBD2. This CDR3 contains 16 residues. Germline V gene lookup returns CDR1 SGHRS and CDR2 YFSETQ. The trim removed 4 bases at V and 7 bases at J, leaving 7 bases unmatched. Here the CDR3 reads CASSVLTSGRGNEQFF. CDR3 coding DNA: TGCGCCAGCAGCGTCTTGACTAGCGGGAGGGGGAATGAGCAGTTCTTC.

V usage is TRBV7-9 and J usage is TRBJ2-7, with a possible D match to TRBD2 (7 bases). The CDR3 contains 15 residues. The V and J ends lost 5 bases and 5 bases respectively, with 19 bases between them. The germline CDR1 and CDR2 sequences are SEHNR and FQNEAQ (reference sequence). CDR3 nucleotides: TGTGCCAGCAGCACCCCGAGGGGGAGGGACAACGAGCAGTACTTC. This sequence encodes CASSTPRGRDNEQYF.

There are a few counts of this clone. The chain combines TRBV5-1 with TRBJ2-1; 7 nucleotides line up with TRBD2. CDR3 length equals 16 residues. V dropped 1 base and J dropped 9; count of bases not matched to a gene: 13. Germline V gene lookup returns CDR1 SGHRS and CDR2 YFSETQ. Written as DNA, the CDR3 is TGCGCCAGCAGCTTGTTCTCTATAGCGGGTTCTGGTGAGCAGTTCTTC. Its translation: CASSLFSIAGSGEQFF.

J is TRBJ2-1 and V is TRBV9; 12 bases match TRBD2. Losses at the gene ends were 4 bases for V and 8 bases for J; bases not matched to a gene: 10. There are 16 residues in the CDR3. Germline CDR1 SGDLS, CDR2 YYNGEE. DNA of the CDR3: TGTGCCAGCAGCACAAGACTAGCGGGAGCCTCTTATGAGCAGTTCTTC. It is translated as CASSTRLAGASYEQFF.

The chain carries TRBV7-9 and TRBJ1-1, with D possibly matching TRBD1 (5 bases). Germline loops: CDR1 SEHNR, CDR2 FQNEAQ (reference sequence). This CDR3 comprises 16 residues. V was trimmed by 6 bases and J by 0 bases, leaving 17 bases between them. The CDR3 coding sequence is TGTGCCAGCAGGTCGGGCCAAGTGACAGTGAACACTGAAGCTTTCTTT. Its translation is CASRSGQVTVNTEAFF.

The chain links TRBV14 to TRBJ2-7, with D maybe TRBD1 (6 bases). V lost 1 base to trimming and J lost 0 bases, with 10 bases between them. The length of the CDR3 is 15 residues. In germline, CDR1 is SGHDN, CDR2 FVKESK. For the CDR3, the DNA is TGTGCCAGCAGCCAAGCACCGGACAGCTCCTACGAGCAGTACTTC. Protein: CASSQAPDSSYEQYF.

The chain recombines TRBV15 with TRBJ2-7, with 11 bases identical to TRBD2. Germline CDR1 is LNHNV and CDR2 is YYDKDF (reference sequence). The V gene end was trimmed by 0 bases and the J gene end by 2 bases; junction bases not matched to a gene: 0. The CDR3 length is 15 residues. Here the CDR3 DNA reads TGTGCCACCAGCAGAGATAGCGGGAGGGCCTACGAGCAGTACTTC. This encodes CATSRDSGRAYEQYF.

This clone is a singleton in its sample. At one end the junction does not follow the germline gene, possibly because of a read error. The chain joins TRBV6-6 to TRBJ2-5, with D unresolved. Germline CDR1 MNHNY, CDR2 SVGAGI (reference sequence). This CDR3 spans 14 amino acids. The CDR3 here is CASSYSQTQETQYF. In nucleotides, the CDR3 is TGTGCCAGCAGTTACAGCCAGACCCAAGAGACTCAGTACTTC.

V is TRBV9 and J is TRBJ2-1; D is possibly TRBD1 (6 bases). The length of the CDR3 is 13 residues. V was pared by 0 bases and J by 6 bases, with 7 bases between. Germline-derived CDR1 and CDR2 are SGDLS and YYNGEE. CDR3 in amino acids: CASSVGTVNEQFF. The CDR3 DNA reads as TGTGCCAGCAGCGTAGGGACAGTCAATGAGCAGTTCTTC.

The J gene is TRBJ2-1, the V gene TRBV15; tentatively, D is TRBD2 (5 bases). Deletions cut 0 bases from V and 9 bases from J, with 15 bases between. The CDR3 consists of 15 residues. Germline V gives CDR1 LNHNV, CDR2 YYDKDF (reference sequence). CDR3 nucleotide sequence: TGTGCCACCAGCAGAGATCTCTTCGGGATCGGTGAGCAGTTCTTC. It yields the protein CATSRDLFGIGEQFF.